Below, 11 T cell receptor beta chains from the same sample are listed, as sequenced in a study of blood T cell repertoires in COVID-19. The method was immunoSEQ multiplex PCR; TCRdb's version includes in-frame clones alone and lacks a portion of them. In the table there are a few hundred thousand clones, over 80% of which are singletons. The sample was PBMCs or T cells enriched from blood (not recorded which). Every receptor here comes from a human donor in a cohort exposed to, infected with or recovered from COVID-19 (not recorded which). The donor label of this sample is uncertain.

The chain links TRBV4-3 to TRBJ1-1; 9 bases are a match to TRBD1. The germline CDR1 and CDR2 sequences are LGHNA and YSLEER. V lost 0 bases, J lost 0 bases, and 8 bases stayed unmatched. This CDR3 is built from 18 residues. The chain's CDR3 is CASSQDWRGQGMNTEAFF. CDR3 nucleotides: TGCGCCAGCAGCCAAGATTGGCGGGGACAGGGTATGAACACTGAAGCTTTCTTT.

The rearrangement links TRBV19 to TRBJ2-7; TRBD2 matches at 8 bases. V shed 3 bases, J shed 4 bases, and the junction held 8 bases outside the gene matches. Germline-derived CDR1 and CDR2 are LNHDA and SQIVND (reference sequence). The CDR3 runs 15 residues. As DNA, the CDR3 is TGTGCCAGTAGTATTCGGTCGGGGGGGCTTTACGAGCAGTACTTC. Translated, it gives CASSIRSGGLYEQYF.

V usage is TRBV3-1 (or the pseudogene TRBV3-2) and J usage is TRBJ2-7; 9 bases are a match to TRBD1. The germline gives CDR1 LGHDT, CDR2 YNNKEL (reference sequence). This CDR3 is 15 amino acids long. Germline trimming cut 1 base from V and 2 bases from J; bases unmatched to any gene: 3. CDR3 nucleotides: TGTGCCAGCAGCCAAGGAACAGGGGGCCCCTACGAGCAGTACTTC. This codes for CASSQGTGGPYEQYF.

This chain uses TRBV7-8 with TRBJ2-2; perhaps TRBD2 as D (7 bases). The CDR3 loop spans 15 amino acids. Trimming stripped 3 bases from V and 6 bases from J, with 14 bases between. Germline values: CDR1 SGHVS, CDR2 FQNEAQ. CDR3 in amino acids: CASSFLGGEAGELFF. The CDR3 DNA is TGTGCCAGCAGCTTTCTAGGGGGGGAGGCCGGGGAGCTGTTTTTT.

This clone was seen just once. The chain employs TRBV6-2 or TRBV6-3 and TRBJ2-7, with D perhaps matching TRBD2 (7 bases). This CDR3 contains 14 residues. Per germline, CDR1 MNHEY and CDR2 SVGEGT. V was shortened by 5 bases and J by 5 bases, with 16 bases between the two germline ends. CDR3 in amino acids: CASSAGGPEHEQYF. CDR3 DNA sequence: TGTGCCAGCAGTGCCGGGGGGCCTGAGCACGAGCAGTACTTC.

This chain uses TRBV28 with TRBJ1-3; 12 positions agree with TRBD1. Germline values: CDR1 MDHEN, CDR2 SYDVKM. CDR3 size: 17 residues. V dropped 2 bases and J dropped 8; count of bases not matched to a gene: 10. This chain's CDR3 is CASSLKIGTGGRDTIYF. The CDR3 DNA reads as TGTGCCAGCAGTTTAAAGATCGGGACAGGGGGCAGGGACACCATATATTTT.

As DNA, the CDR3 is TGCGCCAGCTCTAGACTCAGCTCTGGAAACACCATATATTTT. Its protein is CASSRLSSGNTIYF. The gene calls are TRBV10-2 and TRBJ1-3; D is unclear. Germline CDR1 is WSHSY and CDR2 is SAAADI. This CDR3 is 14 amino acids long. Between the trimmed V and J ends, which lost 8 bases and 0 bases, there was a span of 11 bases.

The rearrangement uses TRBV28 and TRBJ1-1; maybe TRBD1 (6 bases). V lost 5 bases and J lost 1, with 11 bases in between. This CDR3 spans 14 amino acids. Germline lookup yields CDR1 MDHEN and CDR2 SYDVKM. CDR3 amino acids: CASSQGWGNTEAFF. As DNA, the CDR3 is TGTGCCAGCAGTCAGGGGTGGGGGAACACTGAAGCTTTCTTT.

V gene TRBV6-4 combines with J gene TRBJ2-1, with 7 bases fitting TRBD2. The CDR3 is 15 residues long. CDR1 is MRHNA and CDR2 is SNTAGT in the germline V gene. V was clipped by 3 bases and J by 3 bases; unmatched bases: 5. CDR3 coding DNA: TGTGCCAGCAGTGAGGGCGGGGGTGTCTACAATGAGCAGTTCTTC. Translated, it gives CASSEGGGVYNEQFF.

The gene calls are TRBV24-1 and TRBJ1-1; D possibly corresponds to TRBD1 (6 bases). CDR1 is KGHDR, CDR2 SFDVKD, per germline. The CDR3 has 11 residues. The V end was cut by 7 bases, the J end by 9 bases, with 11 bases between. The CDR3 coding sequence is TGTGCCACCAGCCAGGGGCATCAAGCTTTCTTT. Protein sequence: CATSQGHQAFF.

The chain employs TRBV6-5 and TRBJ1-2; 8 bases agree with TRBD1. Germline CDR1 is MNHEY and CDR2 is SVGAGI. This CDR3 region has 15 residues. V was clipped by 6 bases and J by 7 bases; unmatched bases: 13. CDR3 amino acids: CASSATRQGRIGYTF. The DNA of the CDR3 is TGTGCCAGCAGCGCCACCCGACAGGGGAGGATTGGCTACACCTTC.